Listed below are T cell receptor beta chains from one sample, sequenced in a study of shared clonotypes between healthy human individuals. Assay: immunoSEQ multiplex PCR; the TCRdb copy retains only in-frame clones and omits some. The sample contains some 690,000 clones, roughly 87% of which appear only once. Sequencing was carried out using memory CD8+ T cells from PBMCs. Every receptor here comes from a man between 18 and 35 years old in good health. Some clones in this sample may be carry-over from other donors' samples. The CDR3 runs from the conserved cysteine through the conserved F or W. A D gene is named only where the DNA matches it firmly. Some rows have no size entry. The others give once, few or many, or a class for an expanded clone.

v_gene: TRBV5-1; len: 13; abundance: NA; j_gene: TRBJ2-7; d_gene: NA; CDR3aa: CASSFGVAREQYF; CDR3nt: TGCGCCAGCAGCTTCGGGGTTGCGAGAGAGCAGTACTTC
v_gene: TRBV7-9; len: 15; abundance: NA; j_gene: TRBJ1-1; d_gene: NA; CDR3aa: CASSLAREGSTEAFF; CDR3nt: TGTGCCAGCAGCTTAGCGCGGGAGGGGAGCACTGAAGCTTTCTTT
v_gene: TRBV6-1; len: 15; abundance: once; j_gene: TRBJ1-2; d_gene: TRBD1; CDR3aa: CASSEAGTGVSGYTF; CDR3nt: TGTGCCAGCAGTGAAGCGGGGACAGGGGTGAGTGGCTACACCTTC
v_gene: TRBV5-8; len: 15; abundance: NA; j_gene: TRBJ1-2; d_gene: NA; CDR3aa: CASSFRDTLFYGYTF; CDR3nt: TGTGCCAGCAGCTTCCGGGACACTCTATTCTATGGCTACACCTTC
v_gene: TRBV6-5; len: 15; abundance: NA; j_gene: TRBJ1-1; d_gene: TRBD1; CDR3aa: CASKPTGGVVAEAFF; CDR3nt: TGTGCCAGCAAGCCGACAGGGGGAGTAGTTGCTGAAGCTTTCTTT
v_gene: TRBV7-9; len: 15; abundance: NA; j_gene: TRBJ2-3; d_gene: TRBD2; CDR3aa: CASSHGTSGGDTQYF; CDR3nt: TGTGCCAGCAGCCACGGGACTAGCGGGGGAGATACGCAGTATTTT
v_gene: TRBV13; len: 18; abundance: NA; j_gene: TRBJ2-7; d_gene: TRBD2; CDR3aa: CASSSGGSLAGGPYEQYF; CDR3nt: TGTGCCAGCAGCTCGGGAGGCTCGCTAGCGGGAGGGCCTTACGAGCAGTACTTC
v_gene: TRBV10-1; len: 13; abundance: NA; j_gene: TRBJ2-1; d_gene: NA; CDR3aa: CASRETADNEQFF; CDR3nt: TGCGCCAGCAGGGAAACCGCGGACAATGAGCAGTTCTTC
v_gene: TRBV28; len: 15; abundance: NA; j_gene: TRBJ2-7; d_gene: NA; CDR3aa: CASSTRSLSSYEQYF; CDR3nt: TGTGCCAGCAGTACACGTTCGCTAAGCTCCTACGAGCAGTACTTC
v_gene: TRBV5-1; len: 13; abundance: NA; j_gene: TRBJ1-4; d_gene: NA; CDR3aa: CASSFEGSAGLFF; CDR3nt: TGCGCCAGCAGCTTCGAGGGATCCGCAGGGCTGTTTTTT
v_gene: TRBV5-1; len: 17; abundance: NA; j_gene: TRBJ2-2; d_gene: TRBD2; CDR3aa: CASSPGLAGGPIGELFF; CDR3nt: TGCGCCAGCAGCCCCGGACTAGCGGGAGGGCCGATCGGGGAGCTGTTTTTT
v_gene: TRBV28; len: 19; abundance: NA; j_gene: TRBJ2-5; d_gene: TRBD1; CDR3aa: CASTQRRDRGLLWQETQYF; CDR3nt: TGTGCCAGCACCCAGAGGAGAGACAGGGGGCTCTTGTGGCAAGAGACCCAGTACTTC
v_gene: TRBV5-6; len: 14; abundance: NA; j_gene: TRBJ2-7; d_gene: TRBD2; CDR3aa: CASSFGTSDYEQYF; CDR3nt: TGTGCCAGCAGCTTCGGGACTAGCGACTACGAGCAGTACTTC
v_gene: TRBV7-9; len: 12; abundance: NA; j_gene: TRBJ1-5; d_gene: NA; CDR3aa: CASSWSGETQHF; CDR3nt: TGTGCCAGCAGCTGGTCAGGAGAGACCCAGCATTTT
v_gene: TRBV7-8; len: 14; abundance: NA; j_gene: TRBJ1-5; d_gene: NA; CDR3aa: CASSLESEDQPQHF; CDR3nt: TGTGCCAGCAGCTTAGAATCCGAGGATCAGCCCCAGCATTTT
v_gene: TRBV4-1; len: 15; abundance: few; j_gene: TRBJ1-1; d_gene: NA; CDR3aa: CASSQGALGQNEAFF; CDR3nt: TGCGCCAGCAGCCAAGGGGCCCTAGGGCAGAACGAAGCTTTCTTT
v_gene: TRBV27; len: 16; abundance: NA; j_gene: TRBJ2-2; d_gene: TRBD2; CDR3aa: CASSNGLASLVGELFF; CDR3nt: TGTGCCAGCAGTAACGGACTAGCCTCCCTTGTCGGGGAGCTGTTTTTT
v_gene: TRBV19; len: 15; abundance: NA; j_gene: TRBJ2-1; d_gene: TRBD2; CDR3aa: CASSIIAGSYNEQFF; CDR3nt: TGTGCCAGTAGCATAATAGCGGGATCCTACAATGAGCAGTTCTTC
v_gene: TRBV19; len: 15; abundance: NA; j_gene: TRBJ1-1; d_gene: NA; CDR3aa: CASSIPGYLDTEAFF; CDR3nt: TGTGCCAGTAGTATCCCAGGGTATTTGGACACTGAAGCTTTCTTT
v_gene: TRBV27; len: 17; abundance: NA; j_gene: TRBJ2-2; d_gene: TRBD2; CDR3aa: CASGEERLAGPTGELFF; CDR3nt: TGTGCCAGCGGAGAAGAGCGACTAGCGGGACCCACCGGGGAGCTGTTTTTT
v_gene: TRBV6-6; len: 16; abundance: NA; j_gene: TRBJ2-1; d_gene: TRBD1; CDR3aa: CASSYGGQGVDNEQFF; CDR3nt: TGTGCCAGCAGTTACGGGGGACAGGGAGTGGACAATGAGCAGTTCTTC
v_gene: TRBV7-9; len: 15; abundance: NA; j_gene: TRBJ2-7; d_gene: TRBD2; CDR3aa: CASSNQTSGTYEQYF; CDR3nt: TGTGCCAGCAGCAATCAGACTAGCGGGACCTACGAGCAGTACTTC
v_gene: TRBV29-1; len: 16; abundance: NA; j_gene: TRBJ1-2; d_gene: NA; CDR3aa: CSVSQDDSQINYGYTF; CDR3nt: TGCAGCGTTTCCCAGGATGACAGTCAGATAAACTATGGCTACACCTTC
v_gene: TRBV10-3; len: 15; abundance: NA; j_gene: TRBJ2-7; d_gene: NA; CDR3aa: CAISETTRNSYEQYF; CDR3nt: TGTGCCATCAGTGAGACCACTAGAAACAGCTACGAGCAGTACTTC
v_gene: TRBV6-5; len: 15; abundance: NA; j_gene: TRBJ2-7; d_gene: TRBD1; CDR3aa: CASRTGTGASYEQYF; CDR3nt: TGTGCCAGCAGGACCGGGACAGGGGCCTCCTACGAGCAGTACTTC